Presented here are 20 T cell receptor beta chains from one specimen sequenced in a study of identifying expanded T cells in peripheral blood. This table comes from immunoSEQ multiplex PCR, and its TCRdb copy is limited to in-frame clones, with some not included. The data hold 90,000 to 100,000 clones, with 70% to 90% observed a single time. The sequenced material came from blood. Receptors were obtained from a person aged 18 to 75 in good health.

The chain uses TRBV7-9 and TRBJ2-5, with D perhaps matching TRBD1 (6 bases). V lost 3 bases and J lost 4, with 12 bases in between. Germline CDR1 SEHNR, CDR2 FQNEAQ (reference sequence). CDR3 length: 14 amino acids. The DNA for the CDR3 is TGTGCCAGCAGCTTCCCCCAGGGGCGAGAGACCCAGTACTTC. Amino acid sequence: CASSFPQGRETQYF.

This sequence joins TRBV7-6 and TRBJ1-4, with D uncertain. The CDR3 has 15 amino acids. CDR1 is SGHVS and CDR2 is FNYEAQ in the germline V gene. Trimming took 5 bases from V and 9 from J, leaving 19 bases between them. The CDR3 is CASSPGPAGEKKLFF. CDR3 in DNA: TGTGCCAGCAGCCCGGGCCCGGCAGGCGAGAAAAAACTGTTTTTT.

The chain links TRBV5-1 to TRBJ2-3; TRBD2 matches at 8 bases. The trim removed 0 bases at V and 4 bases at J, leaving 7 bases unmatched. CDR1 and CDR2 from the germline V gene are SGHRS and YFSETQ. This CDR3 has 16 amino acids. CDR3 sequence: CASSLEPGGRSDTQYF. CDR3 DNA sequence: TGCGCCAGCAGCTTGGAACCGGGGGGGCGGTCAGATACGCAGTATTTT.

The chain employs TRBV10-3 and TRBJ2-1; TRBD2 aligns across 11 bases. CDR1 and CDR2 (germline): ENHRY, SYGVKD. There are 17 residues in the CDR3. Unmatched junction bases numbered 6, after V lost 3 bases and J lost 2 bases. The CDR3 loop is CAISDPPGLAAYNEQFF. CDR3 nucleotide sequence: TGTGCCATCAGTGACCCACCGGGACTAGCGGCCTACAATGAGCAGTTCTTC.

This clone occurred once. The V call is TRBV5-4, the J call TRBJ2-7; no definite D call. The CDR3 contains 12 residues. Germline V CDR1 and CDR2: SGHNT, YYREEE (reference sequence). V was cut by 0 bases and J by 4 bases, with 5 bases left in between. The CDR3 reads CASSLEGYEQYF. The CDR3 DNA reads TGTGCCAGCAGCTTGGAAGGTTACGAGCAGTACTTC.

This chain links TRBV5-1 with TRBJ2-7; a possible D gene is TRBD2 (5 bases). V lost 0 bases and J lost 0, with 7 bases in between. Germline V CDR1 and CDR2: SGHRS, YFSETQ. The CDR3 runs to 14 residues. The CDR3 reads CASSLAGNSYEQYF. The CDR3 nucleotides are TGCGCCAGCAGCTTGGCCGGGAACTCCTACGAGCAGTACTTC.

The rearrangement links TRBV2 to TRBJ1-1, with D maybe TRBD1 (5 bases). Trimming pared 6 bases from V and 2 bases from J, leaving 16 bases between. The CDR3 extends over 15 amino acids. Germline V lookup: CDR1 SNHLY, CDR2 FYNNEI. Here the CDR3 reads CASRNTVGANTEAFF. In DNA, the CDR3 is TGTGCCAGCAGGAACACGGTAGGGGCTAACACTGAAGCTTTCTTT. The variable domain in full, with the rest retrieved from reference TRBV2 and TRBJ1-1, is EPEVTQTPSHQVTQMGQEVILRCVPISNHLYFYWYRQILGQKVEFLVSFYNNEISEKSEIFDDQFSVERPDGSNFTLKIRSTKLEDSAMYFCASRNTVGANTEAFFGQGTRLTVV.

This clone was seen a few times. The CDR3 region has the DNA TGTGCCAGCAGTTATCCTGGGGGTGGCTACACCTTC. As protein: CASSYPGGGYTF. The chain combines TRBV6-5 with TRBJ1-2; tentative D call: TRBD1 (5 bases). V was clipped by 3 bases and J by 7 bases, with 9 bases between them. The CDR3 is made up of 12 amino acids. In germline, CDR1 is MNHEY, CDR2 SVGAGI.

The chain uses TRBV11-2 and TRBJ1-1, with 7 bases aligning to TRBD1. Losses at the gene ends were 5 bases for V and 4 bases for J; bases not matched to a gene: 7. Germline lookup yields CDR1 SGHAT and CDR2 FQNNGV. The CDR3 covers 14 residues. In DNA, the CDR3 is TGTGCCAGCAGCGTCCGACGACAGGGCACTGAAGCTTTCTTT. Translation gives CASSVRRQGTEAFF.

The chain has TRBV9 and TRBJ2-3; 7 bases are shared with TRBD2. V trimming: 4 bases; J trimming: 3 bases; junction bases outside the gene matches: 14. This CDR3 is built from 17 residues. Germline CDR1 reads SGDLS; CDR2 reads YYNGEE. The CDR3 region has the DNA TGTGCCAGCAGCCCCCGTCAGGGAGGGATTTTAACAGATACGCAGTATTTT. This codes for CASSPRQGGILTDTQYF.

The CDR3 spells CASSLGGEKLFF. The CDR3 coding sequence is TGCGCCAGCAGCTTGGGTGGAGAAAAACTGTTTTTT. The rearrangement joins TRBV5-1 to TRBJ1-4; D is uncertain. The germline V gene encodes CDR1 SGHRS and CDR2 YFSETQ. The CDR3 totals 12 residues. Deletions cut 0 bases from V and 8 bases from J, with 5 bases between.

This clone was counted a single time. V is TRBV7-2 and J is TRBJ1-2; D is uncertain. Trimming pared 2 bases from V and 4 bases from J, leaving 8 bases between. The CDR3 runs to 13 residues. Germline V CDR1 and CDR2: SGHTA, FQGNSA. In nucleotides, the CDR3 is TGTGCCAGCAGCTTACTACAGTCCTATGGCTACACCTTC. Protein: CASSLLQSYGYTF.

The chain joins TRBV14 to TRBJ2-4; 9 bases align to TRBD1. Losses at the gene ends were 5 bases for V and 1 base for J; bases not matched to a gene: 6. The CDR3 totals 16 residues. Germline CDR1 is SGHDN and CDR2 is FVKESK. CDR3 nucleotides: TGTGCCAGCAGCGGACAGGGGTCGAAGGCCAAAAACATTCAGTACTTC. Its translation is CASSGQGSKAKNIQYF.

Notes on this clone: A junction end diverges from the germline sequence, so it may reflect a read error. The chain employs TRBV18 and TRBJ2-4, with a weak D call TRBD2 (6 bases). Germline CDR1 is KGHSH and CDR2 is LQKENI. The length of the CDR3 is 15 residues. The chain's CDR3 is CASSPGTDVKSIQYF. The CDR3, as DNA: TGTGCCAGCTCACCCGGGACTGACGTAAAAAGCATTCAGTACTTC.

The V and J genes are TRBV29-1 and TRBJ2-3, with TRBD1 as a possible D gene (5 bases). The CDR3 extends over 14 amino acids. Germline V gene data show CDR1 as SQVTM and CDR2 as ANQGSEA. The ends were cut back, 4 bases at V and 0 bases at J, with 11 bases in the middle. The chain's CDR3 is CSVVRTYSTDTQYF. In DNA, the CDR3 is TGCAGCGTTGTCCGGACATACAGCACAGATACGCAGTATTTT.

The J gene is TRBJ2-5, the V gene TRBV5-4; D gene unclear. The CDR3 totals 14 residues. The ends were cut back, 2 bases at V and 0 bases at J, with 8 bases in the middle. The V gene's germline CDR1 is SGHNT and CDR2 YYREEE (reference sequence). CDR3 DNA: TGTGCCAGCAGCTTTGGCAGTAACCAAGAGACCCAGTACTTC. Its protein is CASSFGSNQETQYF.

The chain has TRBV5-1 and TRBJ1-2; 7 nucleotides agree with TRBD1. V shed 4 bases and J 8 bases; nucleotides not matched to a gene: 11. Germline V gene data show CDR1 as SGHRS and CDR2 as YFSETQ. The CDR3 loop spans 14 amino acids. The CDR3 reads CASSTGQALTGYTF. CDR3 sequence (DNA): TGCGCCAGCAGCACCGGACAGGCTTTAACAGGCTACACCTTC.

J is TRBJ2-6 and V is TRBV6-7; D is perhaps TRBD2 (5 bases). TRBV6-7 is designated an ORF whose function remains uncertain. Trimming took off 7 bases at V and 0 bases at J, with 13 bases between the two ends. This CDR3 contains 16 residues. The CDR3: CASTPTEGSGANVLTF. Written as DNA, the CDR3 is TGTGCCAGCACCCCCACCGAGGGCTCTGGGGCCAACGTCCTGACTTTC.

This clone has a single count. V usage is TRBV27 and J usage is TRBJ2-3; the D call may be TRBD1 or TRBD2 (5 bases each). This CDR3 has 15 residues. V was cut by 3 bases and J by 5 bases, with 15 bases left in between. Germline-derived CDR1 and CDR2 are MNHEY and SMNVEV (reference sequence). CDR3 sequence: CASSFTWDPKDTQYF. In DNA, the CDR3 is TGTGCCAGCAGTTTTACCTGGGACCCCAAAGATACGCAGTATTTT.

This chain joins TRBV19 and TRBJ2-1, with unresolved D. CDR3 length equals 11 residues. CDR1 and CDR2 from the germline V gene are LNHDA and SQIVND (reference sequence). Trimming took 8 bases from V and 7 from J, leaving 9 bases between them. In DNA, the CDR3 is TGTGCCAGTCGTAAAGGTAATGAGCAGTTCTTC. This sequence encodes CASRKGNEQFF.